One sample yielded the 11 T cell receptor beta chains listed below, sequenced in a study of OX40 agonist ivuxolimab in advanced cancers. TCRdb keeps only in-frame clones here, not all; method: immunoSEQ multiplex PCR. The repertoire has tens of thousands of clones, more than 85% of them found once; the top ten carry over 9.5%. The material was CD4+ or CD8+ T cells sorted from blood, obtained in a trial of the OX40 agonist ivuxolimab. All receptors come from an adult with an advanced solid tumor such as melanoma, head and neck, liver or kidney cancer.

V is TRBV7-6 and J is TRBJ2-7; weak D call: TRBD2 (5 bases). Germline loops: CDR1 SGHVS, CDR2 FNYEAQ. Trimming stripped 3 bases from V and 4 bases from J, with 10 bases between. This CDR3 spans 13 amino acids. The CDR3 is CASSFGVQYEQYF. The CDR3 region has the DNA TGTGCCAGCAGCTTCGGGGTCCAATACGAGCAGTACTTC.

This chain connects TRBV28 to TRBJ2-3; TRBD1 is a possible D gene (6 bases). The V gene's germline CDR1 is MDHEN and CDR2 SYDVKM. The CDR3 runs 16 residues. Trimming took off 4 bases at V and 3 bases at J, with 17 bases between the two ends. The CDR3 protein is CASSSPQGRGTDTQYF. In DNA form, the CDR3 reads TGTGCCAGCAGTTCGCCCCAGGGGCGCGGTACAGATACGCAGTATTTT. Full variable domain (missing parts from reference TRBV28 and TRBJ2-3): DVKVTQSSRYLVKRTGEKVFLECVQDMDHENMFWYRQDPGLGLRLIYFSYDVKMKEKGDIPEGYSVSREKKERFSLILESASTNQTSMYLCASSSPQGRGTDTQYFGPGTRLTVL.

The rearrangement links TRBV6-6 to TRBJ2-5; D may correspond to TRBD1 or TRBD2 (5 bases each). Germline lookup yields CDR1 MNHNY and CDR2 SVGAGI (reference sequence). The CDR3 consists of 13 residues. Trimming took 2 bases from V and 4 from J, leaving 8 bases between them. CDR3 region: CASSYLGGETQYF. DNA for the CDR3: TGTGCCAGCAGTTACCTTGGGGGAGAGACCCAGTACTTC.

This chain joins TRBV4-3 and TRBJ2-1, with D perhaps matching TRBD1 (5 bases). The germline V gene has CDR1 LGHNA and CDR2 YSLEER. The length of the CDR3 is 15 residues. Trimming took off 1 base at V and 5 bases at J, with 12 bases between the two ends. The CDR3 spells CASSQGTSGDNEQFF. The CDR3 nucleotides read TGCGCCAGCAGCCAAGGGACAAGTGGGGACAATGAGCAGTTCTTC.

This chain uses TRBV7-9 with TRBJ2-1, with a weak D call TRBD2 (6 bases). This CDR3 has 14 amino acids. Trimming removed 6 bases from V and 6 bases from J, with 15 bases in between. Per germline, CDR1 SEHNR and CDR2 FQNEAQ (reference sequence). The CDR3 bases are TGTGCCAGCAGGCCGGGACTGTACGTCAATGAGCAGTTCTTC. Residues: CASRPGLYVNEQFF.

The chain carries TRBV4-3 and TRBJ1-4, with 9 bases matching TRBD1. This CDR3 spans 16 amino acids. Germline lookup yields CDR1 LGHNA and CDR2 YSLEER. Losses at the gene ends were 4 bases for V and 0 bases for J; bases not matched to a gene: 3. The CDR3 DNA sequence: TGCGCCAGCAGCCCGGACAGGGGCGCAACTAATGAAAAACTGTTTTTT. Amino acid sequence: CASSPDRGATNEKLFF.

A single count supports this clone. One end of the junction does not line up with germline, which may come from a read error. The V and J genes are TRBV19 and TRBJ2-7; 11 bases match TRBD2. Germline V CDR1 and CDR2: LNHDA, SQIVND (reference sequence). CDR3 length: 11 amino acids. CDR3: CASSSGLAEHF. The CDR3 nucleotides read TGTGCCAGTAGTTCGGGACTAGCGGAACACTTC.

This clone has only one observation. This chain joins TRBV6-6 and TRBJ2-7; tentatively, D is TRBD1 (6 bases). Germline CDR1 MNHNY, CDR2 SVGAGI (reference sequence). The CDR3 is made up of 15 amino acids. V lost 2 bases and J lost 4, with 15 bases in between. This CDR3 reads CASSYVWGLRYEQYF. In DNA form, the CDR3 reads TGTGCCAGCAGTTACGTCTGGGGGCTTCGGTACGAGCAGTACTTC.

As regards this clone: Different DNA sequences within this sample yield the same CDR3. The chain employs TRBV29-1 and TRBJ1-2; D is unresolved. From germline, CDR1 is SQVTM and CDR2 ANQGSEA. V gave up 4 bases and J gave up 0 bases, with 3 bases separating them. The CDR3 contains 11 residues. This CDR3 is CSVVSNYGYTF. The CDR3 DNA reads TGCAGCGTTGTATCTAACTATGGCTACACCTTC.

The sample holds one count of this clone. V usage is TRBV14 and J usage is TRBJ2-7, with TRBD1 identical over 9 bases. The V and J ends lost 5 bases and 3 bases, in that order; junction bases with no gene match: 5. This CDR3 is 14 amino acids long. Germline CDR1 is SGHDN and CDR2 is FVKESK. In nucleotides, the CDR3 is TGTGCCAGCAGCGCGGGACAGGGTTTCTACGAGCAGTACTTC. Encoded protein: CASSAGQGFYEQYF.

The rearrangement links TRBV29-1 to TRBJ2-7; D ambiguous. Deletions cut 0 bases from V and 0 bases from J, with 3 bases between. The CDR3 is 12 residues long. Germline V gene lookup returns CDR1 SQVTM and CDR2 ANQGSEA. The CDR3 is CSVEESSYEQYF. In nucleotides, the CDR3 is TGCAGCGTTGAAGAGAGCTCCTACGAGCAGTACTTC.